This entry concerns a single T cell receptor (beta chain). Its specificity is unknown. Investigators performed immunoSEQ version v3.0 at survey level. Assay: immunoSEQ multiplex PCR; the TCRdb copy retains only in-frame clones and omits some. The sample yields about 23,000 clones, around four fifths seen once. This entry belongs to a study of long-term antiretroviral therapy in people with HIV. For each donor, at least one pre-ART and at least two post-ART PBMC samples were available. The CDR3 runs 16 residues. CDR1 and CDR2 from the germline V gene are GTSNPN and SVGIG (reference sequence). The ends were cut back, 1 base at V and 2 bases at J, with 15 bases in the middle. General study findings and limits: Clonotypes expanded prior to ART showed repertoire dominance at all sampled time points. Among HIV repertoires, CDR3 length ranges were narrower than those of controls. After ART, diversity increased yet remained lower than transplant donor controls.

J is TRBJ2-1 and V is TRBV30, with D possibly being TRBD1 (6 bases). Material: unsorted PBMCs, obtained around 4.2 years after starting antiretroviral therapy. The receptor's source is a man aged 25-45 years with HIV. The CDR3 loop is CAWSGITGSPYNEQFF. The CDR3 DNA reads TGTGCCTGGAGTGGAATAACAGGGAGTCCCTACAATGAGCAGTTCTTC.